The 27 T cell receptor beta chains in this list originate from one sample, sequenced in a study of blood T cell repertoires in COVID-19. This table comes from immunoSEQ multiplex PCR, and its TCRdb copy is limited to in-frame clones, with some not included. The sample has about 78,000 clones, more than 70% seen once; the top ten hold 5.8%. Sample: peripheral blood. The origin of the receptors is a man between 60 and 75 years old with active or convalescent COVID-19.

The chain recombines TRBV9 with TRBJ2-1; 13 bases map to TRBD2. Looked up from germline, CDR1 is SGDLS and CDR2 is YYNGEE. The CDR3 covers 15 residues. Losses at the gene ends were 4 bases for V and 5 bases for J; bases not matched to a gene: 3. The CDR3 region is CASSPGTSGDNEQFF. The CDR3 nucleotides read TGTGCCAGCAGCCCCGGGACTAGCGGGGACAATGAGCAGTTCTTC.

This chain joins TRBV6-6 and TRBJ1-5; 9 bases fit TRBD1. Looked up from germline, CDR1 is MNHNY and CDR2 is SVGAGI (reference sequence). The CDR3 is made up of 14 amino acids. The junction had 6 bases not matched to a gene; V was cut back by 7 bases and J by 5 bases. This CDR3 reads CASTVGTGYQPQHF. CDR3 DNA sequence: TGTGCCAGCACTGTAGGGACAGGGTATCAGCCCCAGCATTTT.

This clone was seen a few times. This chain uses TRBV29-1 with TRBJ1-3; tentatively, D is TRBD1 (5 bases). The CDR3 has 12 residues. Germline lookup yields CDR1 SQVTM and CDR2 ANQGSEA. V lost 4 bases and J 8 bases, leaving 12 bases between the germline ends. The CDR3 protein is CSVVVAGDTIYF. For the CDR3, the DNA is TGCAGCGTTGTCGTGGCGGGGGACACCATATATTTT.

The chain employs TRBV7-2 and TRBJ1-3, with 7 bases matching TRBD1. The CDR3 runs 15 residues. Germline V gives CDR1 SGHTA, CDR2 FQGNSA. Unmatched junction bases numbered 7, after V lost 5 bases and J lost 3 bases. The CDR3 protein is CASSARGDVGNTIYF. As DNA, the CDR3 is TGTGCCAGCAGCGCCAGGGGGGACGTTGGAAACACCATATATTTT.

The V and J genes are TRBV19 and TRBJ1-5; D is uncertain. The V end lost 7 bases, the J end lost 3 bases, and 10 bases lay between the germline ends. CDR3 length: 13 amino acids. Germline V gene lookup returns CDR1 LNHDA and CDR2 SQIVND (reference sequence). CDR3 sequence: CASNVGYNQPQHF. The DNA for the CDR3 is TGTGCCAGTAACGTCGGGTACAATCAGCCCCAGCATTTT.

This sequence joins TRBV5-4 and TRBJ1-1; 7 bases line up with TRBD1. The CDR3 runs to 13 residues. V lost 6 bases and J lost 2; bases outside the gene matches: 4. Germline values: CDR1 SGHNT, CDR2 YYREEE (reference sequence). CDR3 coding DNA: TGTGCCAGCAAGACAGGGAGCAACACTGAAGCTTTCTTT. Translated, it gives CASKTGSNTEAFF.

V and J are TRBV7-2 and TRBJ2-1, with TRBD2 matching over 8 bases. The V gene end was trimmed by 4 bases and the J gene end by 10 bases; junction bases not matched to a gene: 9. In germline, CDR1 is SGHTA, CDR2 FQGNSA. CDR3 length equals 14 residues. CDR3 in DNA: TGTGCCAGCAGCTGGTCGGGGGGGGCAGACGAGCAGTTCTTC. It translates to CASSWSGGADEQFF.

This clone came up once. This chain uses TRBV11-2 with TRBJ1-2; 7 bases align to TRBD1. The V segment lost 1 base and the J segment 0 bases; nucleotides outside the gene matches: 8. The CDR3 totals 17 residues. Germline V gives CDR1 SGHAT, CDR2 FQNNGV. CDR3 in amino acids: CASSLVAGQGANYGYTF. The CDR3 nucleotides are TGTGCCAGCAGCTTAGTAGCTGGGCAGGGGGCTAACTATGGCTACACCTTC.

V gene TRBV18 combines with J gene TRBJ1-6; TRBD1 matches 10 bases. Germline assignment: CDR1 KGHSH and CDR2 LQKENI. V was clipped by 3 bases and J by 11 bases; unmatched bases: 4. The CDR3 covers 14 residues. The CDR3 spells CASSPGQGLAPLHF. CDR3 DNA sequence: TGTGCCAGCTCACCGGGACAGGGGTTGGCACCCCTCCACTTT.

This clone was counted ten times or more. This sample also contains other DNA sequences that code for the same CDR3. The J gene is TRBJ1-5, the V gene TRBV6-4; D not resolved. This CDR3 is 14 amino acids long. Trimming pared 6 bases from V and 2 bases from J, leaving 11 bases between. The germline CDR1 and CDR2 sequences are MRHNA and SNTAGT. The CDR3 nucleotides are TGTGCCAGCAGCCCAGGTCCCGGCAATCAGCCCCAGCATTTT. The encoded protein is CASSPGPGNQPQHF.

This clone was picked up a small number of times. The chain links TRBV27 to TRBJ2-7; D perhaps matches TRBD2 (6 bases). The CDR3 is made up of 14 amino acids. Germline V gene data show CDR1 as MNHEY and CDR2 as SMNVEV (reference sequence). Trimming cost V 5 bases and J 7 bases, with 18 bases left between them. Here the CDR3 reads CASSPQGIAGEQYF. CDR3 sequence (DNA): TGTGCCAGCAGTCCCCAGGGTATCGCGGGGGAGCAGTACTTC.

This chain joins TRBV28 and TRBJ2-7; 8 bases are shared with TRBD1. The CDR3 loop spans 15 amino acids. Trimming took 3 bases from V and 6 from J; bases not matched to a gene: 10. Per germline, CDR1 MDHEN and CDR2 SYDVKM. As DNA, the CDR3 is TGTGCCAGCAGTTTGGCAACAGGGGGTGGTGGCGAGCAGTACTTC. Amino acids: CASSLATGGGGEQYF.

V is TRBV6-2 or TRBV6-3 and J is TRBJ2-7; TRBD2 might be the D (6 bases). The V gene's germline CDR1 is MNHEY and CDR2 SVGEGT. V was cut by 5 bases and J by 7 bases, with 15 bases left in between. This CDR3 spans 13 amino acids. CDR3 protein: CASSTGLPPEQYF. CDR3 in DNA: TGTGCCAGCAGTACGGGACTCCCCCCGGAGCAGTACTTC.

This clone occurred many times. The gene calls are TRBV2 and TRBJ1-5, with unresolved D. The germline V and J ends were trimmed by 6 bases and 4 bases, with 13 bases remaining between them. CDR3 length equals 14 residues. Germline CDR1 reads SNHLY; CDR2 reads FYNNEI. For the CDR3, the DNA is TGTGCCAGCAGGTCTCGACGGGATAATCAGCCCCAGCATTTT. Encoded protein: CASRSRRDNQPQHF.

Note on this clone: Other DNA sequences in the sample encode the same CDR3. The chain recombines TRBV27 with TRBJ1-1, with D perhaps TRBD1 (6 bases). Germline-derived CDR1 and CDR2 are MNHEY and SMNVEV (reference sequence). The CDR3 loop spans 15 amino acids. Trimming cost V 0 bases and J 4 bases, with 12 bases left between them. The CDR3: CASSLSGGLGTEAFF. CDR3 in DNA: TGTGCCAGCAGTTTATCCGGGGGGCTTGGCACTGAAGCTTTCTTT.

The chain carries TRBV19 and TRBJ1-2; 7 nucleotides align to TRBD1. The length of the CDR3 is 16 residues. The junction had 11 bases not matched to a gene; V was cut back by 4 bases and J by 3 bases. Germline-derived CDR1 and CDR2 are LNHDA and SQIVND (reference sequence). CDR3: CASSRTGTANHYGYTF. CDR3 bases: TGTGCCAGTAGTAGAACCGGGACAGCGAACCACTATGGCTACACCTTC.

This sequence joins TRBV6-5 and TRBJ1-2, with D maybe TRBD1 (5 bases). Germline values: CDR1 MNHEY, CDR2 SVGAGI. Trimming shortened V by 7 bases and J by 9 bases, and 18 bases separated the two germline ends. CDR3 length: 13 residues. The CDR3 protein is CASKTPMGGRYTF. CDR3 DNA: TGTGCCAGCAAGACCCCAATGGGGGGTCGCTACACCTTC.

V usage is TRBV6-2 or TRBV6-3 and J usage is TRBJ2-1, with 11 bases fitting TRBD2. Looked up from germline, CDR1 is MNHEY and CDR2 is SVGEGT. V lost 0 bases and J lost 2; bases outside the gene matches: 12. CDR3 length: 20 residues. The CDR3 is CASSYSMLAGGHVAYNEQFF. The CDR3 DNA is TGTGCCAGCAGTTACTCGATGTTAGCGGGGGGGCACGTGGCCTACAATGAGCAGTTCTTC.

V gene TRBV6-1 combines with J gene TRBJ1-2; 9 nucleotides match TRBD1. The CDR3 covers 15 residues. The V gene end was trimmed by 2 bases and the J gene end by 3 bases; junction bases not matched to a gene: 4. Germline assignment: CDR1 MNHNS and CDR2 SASEGT. This chain's CDR3 is CASSEWGTGHYGYTF. The CDR3 DNA reads as TGTGCCAGCAGTGAATGGGGGACAGGGCACTATGGCTACACCTTC.

V usage is TRBV19 and J usage is TRBJ1-6; TRBD1 agrees at 8 bases. Trimming cost V 5 bases and J 10 bases; bases outside gene matches: 10. The CDR3 sequence is 15 residues long. Germline lookup yields CDR1 LNHDA and CDR2 SQIVND (reference sequence). The chain's CDR3 is CASSPDRGTGSPLHF. As DNA, the CDR3 is TGTGCCAGTAGTCCAGACAGGGGAACTGGGTCACCCCTCCACTTT.

The chain links TRBV5-1 to TRBJ1-1; D gene ambiguous. Trimming left V 0 bases short and J 3 bases short, with 12 bases between. The CDR3 is 15 residues long. The germline V gene has CDR1 SGHRS and CDR2 YFSETQ. The CDR3 nucleotides read TGCGCCAGCAGCTTGGGTGGAATCCGGGACACTGAAGCTTTCTTT. Translated, it gives CASSLGGIRDTEAFF.

This clone appeared a few times. This chain links TRBV20-1 with TRBJ1-1, with 7 nucleotides matching TRBD1. The germline V gene has CDR1 DFQATT and CDR2 SNEGSKA (reference sequence). The CDR3 runs 11 residues. With 6 bases clipped from V and 8 bases from J, the junction kept 6 bases outside the gene matches. The DNA of the CDR3 is TGCAGTGCCCGCGACAGGGAAGAAGCTTTCTTT. It is translated as CSARDREEAFF.

The rearrangement joins TRBV5-6 to TRBJ2-5; 12 nucleotides align to TRBD1. CDR3 length: 15 amino acids. The junction had 4 bases not matched to a gene; V was cut back by 2 bases and J by 5 bases. Germline V gives CDR1 SGHDT, CDR2 YYEEEE. DNA of the CDR3: TGTGCCAGCAGCTTCCGGGACAGGGGGCGGGAGACCCAGTACTTC. Amino acids: CASSFRDRGRETQYF.

This chain uses TRBV14 with TRBJ1-4, with D tentatively TRBD1 (5 bases). V dropped 0 bases and J dropped 5 bases, with 10 bases sitting between them. This CDR3 has 15 residues. CDR1 is SGHDN, CDR2 FVKESK, per germline. The CDR3 loop reads CASSQETVPNEKLFF. CDR3 nucleotides: TGTGCCAGCAGCCAAGAGACAGTACCGAATGAAAAACTGTTTTTT.

The genes are TRBV12-3 or TRBV12-4 and TRBJ1-2; no clear D. The length of the CDR3 is 11 residues. V lost 5 bases to trimming and J lost 5 bases, with 6 bases between them. The CDR3 reads CASSGEYGYTF. The CDR3 bases are TGTGCCAGCAGTGGGGAGTATGGCTACACCTTC.

The CDR3 spells CASSTAVEQYF. CDR3 DNA sequence: TGTGCCAGCAGCACGGCGGTCGAGCAGTACTTC. The chain uses TRBV7-9 and TRBJ2-7; D is uncertain. The CDR3 is made up of 11 amino acids. The ends were cut back, 5 bases at V and 6 bases at J, with 8 bases in the middle. Germline assignment: CDR1 SEHNR and CDR2 FQNEAQ (reference sequence).

The rearrangement links TRBV18 to TRBJ1-2; 9 positions agree with TRBD1. The CDR3 has 15 residues. Germline lookup yields CDR1 KGHSH and CDR2 LQKENI. V was pared by 6 bases and J by 6 bases, with 11 bases of the junction left unmatched. CDR3 sequence: CASSRDRVFSDGYTF. The CDR3 coding sequence is TGTGCCAGCTCTCGGGACAGGGTGTTTTCGGATGGCTACACCTTC.